A single sample is the source of the 17 T cell receptor beta chains below, sequenced in a study of T-cell reconstitution after alpha-beta-depleted transplantation in children. For TCRbeta, the library was prepared with unique molecular identifiers. One entry per CDR3 protein results from TCRdb running MiXCR on the PCR reads. The table includes about a million distinct CDR3 sequences, about 29% detected once. The source was PBMCs, mostly from graft donor cells, collected 360 days after TCRalphabeta/CD19-depleted stem cell transplant. All receptors derive from a boy younger than two who had a stem cell transplant for SCID, so the T cells may come from the graft donor.

This clonotype was seen a handful of times. The chain joins TRBV12-3 or TRBV12-4 to TRBJ1-6; no definite D call. This CDR3 region has 15 residues. V was pared by 7 bases and J by 0 bases, with 10 bases between. CDR3 in amino acids: CASTPPSSYNSPLHF. In DNA form, the CDR3 reads TGTGCCAGCACCCCCCCAAGCTCCTATAATTCACCCCTCCACTTT.

The V call is TRBV5-1, the J call TRBJ2-7, with unresolved D. V was shortened by 1 base and J by 0 bases, with 14 bases between the two germline ends. This CDR3 contains 16 residues. From germline, CDR1 is SGHRS and CDR2 YFSETQ. The CDR3 DNA reads TGCGCCAGCAGCTTGTTTTCCAACTCGCCCTCCTACGAGCAGTACTTC. This translates into CASSLFSNSPSYEQYF. Full variable domain (remainder filled in from reference TRBV5-1 and TRBJ2-7): KAGVTQTPRYLIKTRGQQVTLSCSPISGHRSVSWYQQTPGQGLQFLFEYFSETQRNKGNFPGRFSGRQFSNSRSEMNVSTLELGDSALYLCASSLFSNSPSYEQYFGPGTRLTVT.

This clonotype has more than one count but fewer than ten. J is TRBJ2-3 and V is TRBV10-3; a weak D match, TRBD1 (6 bases). V dropped 0 bases and J dropped 4 bases, with 11 bases sitting between them. The germline V gene encodes CDR1 ENHRY and CDR2 SYGVKD. The CDR3 covers 15 residues. CDR3 in DNA: TGTGCCATCAGTGAGTCGGGGACATTCCCAGATACGCAGTATTTT. Its translation is CAISESGTFPDTQYF.

The rearrangement uses TRBV14 and TRBJ2-4; TRBD1 is a possible D gene (6 bases). CDR3 size: 15 residues. The germline V gene has CDR1 SGHDN and CDR2 FVKESK. With 4 bases removed from V and 0 bases from J, the gap between germline ends came to 10 bases. The CDR3 nucleotides read TGTGCCAGCAGCCCTCAGGGGACAGCCAAAAACATTCAGTACTTC. Its translation is CASSPQGTAKNIQYF. Full variable domain (remainder filled in from reference TRBV14 and TRBJ2-4): EAGVTQFPSHSVIEKGQTVTLRCDPISGHDNLYWYRRVMGKEIKFLLHFVKESKQDESGMPNNRFLAERTGGTYSTLKVQPAELEDSGVYFCASSPQGTAKNIQYFGAGTRLSVL.

V and J are TRBV5-1 and TRBJ2-3; 11 bases line up with TRBD2. This CDR3 is 16 amino acids long. Per germline, CDR1 SGHRS and CDR2 YFSETQ. The trim removed 7 bases at V and 4 bases at J, leaving 11 bases unmatched. The CDR3 DNA is TGCGCCAGCCACCTCACTAGCGGGGGAGGGGCAGATACGCAGTATTTT. This codes for CASHLTSGGGADTQYF.

This clonotype was detected a few times. This chain uses TRBV28 with TRBJ2-1; D gene unclear. V lost 3 bases to trimming and J lost 5 bases, with 8 bases between them. There are 13 residues in the CDR3. Germline values: CDR1 MDHEN, CDR2 SYDVKM. The chain's CDR3 is CASSFLGDNEQFF. The CDR3 DNA is TGTGCCAGCAGTTTTCTTGGGGACAATGAGCAGTTCTTC.

This clonotype was counted between two and nine times. The V gene is TRBV27, the J gene TRBJ2-5; 10 positions agree with TRBD1. CDR3 size: 15 residues. CDR1 MNHEY and CDR2 SMNVEV come from the germline V gene (reference sequence). V shed 5 bases and J 5 bases; nucleotides not matched to a gene: 8. The CDR3 spells CASSLGTGEGETQYF. The CDR3 DNA reads as TGTGCCAGCAGTCTCGGGACAGGGGAAGGTGAGACCCAGTACTTC.

V gene TRBV6-1 combines with J gene TRBJ1-6, with TRBD1 identical over 8 bases. The V gene's germline CDR1 is MNHNS and CDR2 SASEGT. This CDR3 spans 13 amino acids. The V gene end was trimmed by 9 bases and the J gene end by 7 bases; junction bases not matched to a gene: 5. CDR3 in DNA: TGTGCCAGTCAACAGGGGGTAAATTCACCCCTCCACTTT. It encodes CASQQGVNSPLHF.

The V gene is TRBV6-5, the J gene TRBJ2-5; 7 bases align to TRBD2. This CDR3 spans 15 amino acids. J lost 2 bases, V lost 0 bases, and 3 bases had no gene match. Germline V lookup: CDR1 MNHEY, CDR2 SVGAGI. CDR3 nucleotides: TGTGCCAGCAGTTACTCGAGAGCGGGGCAAGAGACCCAGTACTTC. Translated: CASSYSRAGQETQYF.

This rearrangement joins TRBV4-3 to TRBJ1-4, with a tentative D call TRBD1 (5 bases). The CDR3 has 15 amino acids. V was shortened by 4 bases and J by 7 bases, with 16 bases between the two germline ends. The germline CDR1 and CDR2 sequences are LGHNA and YSLEER. The CDR3 protein is CASSPNRDQGEKLFF. The CDR3 DNA sequence: TGCGCCAGCAGCCCGAACCGGGACCAGGGTGAAAAACTGTTTTTT.

There are many counts of this clonotype. V gene TRBV9 combines with J gene TRBJ2-1, with D maybe TRBD2 (5 bases). The germline V gene has CDR1 SGDLS and CDR2 YYNGEE. V lost 3 bases to trimming and J lost 4 bases, with 14 bases between them. This CDR3 contains 15 residues. In DNA, the CDR3 is TGTGCCAGCAGCGCGGGCGGGCTAGTGTACAATGAGCAGTTCTTC. It encodes CASSAGGLVYNEQFF. Looking up the rest from reference TRBV9 and TRBJ2-1 gives the full variable domain: DSGVTQTPKHLITATGQRVTLRCSPRSGDLSVYWYQQSLDQGLQFLIQYYNGEERAKGNILERFSAQQFPDLHSELNLSSLELGDSALYFCASSAGGLVYNEQFFGPGTRLTVL.

This clonotype was counted only a few times. This rearrangement joins TRBV5-1 to TRBJ1-1; possibly TRBD1 for D (5 bases). Trimming cost V 0 bases and J 4 bases, with 13 bases left between them. The V gene's germline CDR1 is SGHRS and CDR2 YFSETQ. The CDR3 is 15 residues long. CDR3 in DNA: TGCGCCAGCAGCTTGGTGGGGGGGATTGGCACTGAAGCTTTCTTT. This translates into CASSLVGGIGTEAFF.

The chain links TRBV12-3 or TRBV12-4 to TRBJ2-3; D possibly matches TRBD1 or TRBD2 (5 bases each). Trimming shortened V by 5 bases and J by 5 bases, and 17 bases separated the two germline ends. This CDR3 has 15 residues. The CDR3 region has the DNA TGTGCCAGCAGTCCCCGGGACGTAGGACGAGATACGCAGTATTTT. Translation: CASSPRDVGRDTQYF.

CDR3 sequence (DNA): TGCGCCAGCAGTGATTCCAGGGGGCGGGGGGAAAAACTGTTTTTT. Translation: CASSDSRGRGEKLFF. This chain links TRBV10-2 with TRBJ1-4; TRBD1 matches at 8 bases. In germline, CDR1 is WSHSY, CDR2 SAAADI. The V gene end was trimmed by 3 bases and the J gene end by 8 bases; junction bases not matched to a gene: 8. The CDR3 has 15 residues.

This clonotype has ten or more counts. The V call is TRBV3-1, the J call TRBJ2-7; no firm D call. This CDR3 spans 12 amino acids. Germline CDR1 LGHDT, CDR2 YNNKEL (reference sequence). Trimming shortened V by 4 bases and J by 3 bases, and 7 bases separated the two germline ends. CDR3 sequence reads: CASSRQDYEQYF. CDR3 coding DNA: TGTGCCAGCAGCCGGCAGGACTACGAGCAGTACTTC.

The V and J genes are TRBV27 and TRBJ2-7, with 8 bases that match TRBD2. This CDR3 region has 16 residues. Germline V lookup: CDR1 MNHEY, CDR2 SMNVEV (reference sequence). Trimming removed 3 bases from V and 2 bases from J; junction bases left unmatched: 9. The CDR3 protein is CASSFSSGGIAYEQYF. DNA for the CDR3: TGTGCCAGCAGTTTTTCCTCGGGGGGGATCGCCTACGAGCAGTACTTC.

This clonotype was seen a few times. The chain joins TRBV20-1 to TRBJ1-3; no clear D gene. The V end lost 7 bases, the J end lost 0 bases, and 4 bases lay between the germline ends. CDR3 length equals 11 residues. The germline V gene has CDR1 DFQATT and CDR2 SNEGSKA (reference sequence). The CDR3 nucleotides are TGCAGTGGGAACTCTGGAAACACCATATATTTT. Translating it yields CSGNSGNTIYF.